These 14 T cell receptor beta chains were all obtained from the same sample, sequenced in a study of metastatic and nonmetastatic thyroid tumors. Until they underwent thyroid surgery, no patient had received any treatment. TCRdb reprocessed the PCR reads using MiXCR. The sample consists of 16,000 or so clones, roughly 23% of them appearing once. Sequencing was carried out using adjacent normal tissue. Source of these receptors: a female donor with papillary thyroid cancer or a benign thyroid nodule (not recorded which). Some clones in this sample may be carry-over from other donors' samples.

There are a few counts of this clone. This may be a read error: a much more frequent sequence differs by one nucleotide. This chain connects TRBV6-1 to TRBJ1-2, with 7 bases aligning to TRBD1. Losses at the gene ends were 5 bases for V and 8 bases for J; bases not matched to a gene: 17. From germline, CDR1 is MNHNS and CDR2 SASEGT. There are 16 residues in the CDR3. CDR3 DNA sequence: TGTGCCAGCAGTAATATGGGACAGTGGCGCCGTGGGGGCTACACCTTC. Encoded protein: CASSNMGQWRRGGYTF.

This clone was seen a handful of times. The chain joins TRBV7-4 to TRBJ1-2, with 7 bases fitting TRBD1. Germline V gene sequence: CDR1 SGHVT, CDR2 SQSDAQ. With 2 bases clipped from V and 2 bases from J, the junction kept 8 bases outside the gene matches. CDR3 size: 16 residues. The CDR3 coding sequence is TGTGCCAGCAGCTTAAAGGGGGCGGGTTGGAACTATGGCTACACCTTC. This encodes CASSLKGAGWNYGYTF.

A note on this clone: Here the CDR3 omits its conserved ending phenylalanine or tryptophan, so a read error is the likely source. The J gene is TRBJ1-1, the V gene TRBV28, with D possibly TRBD1 on 5 matching bases. The CDR3 length is 14 residues. V gave up 7 bases and J gave up 5 bases, with 17 bases separating them. Germline assignment: CDR1 MDHEN and CDR2 SYDVKM. CDR3 sequence (DNA): TGTGCCAGCAATTCTCTACCAAGGGGAACTGAAGCTTTCCTT. Translated, it gives CASNSLPRGTEAFL.

The J gene is TRBJ1-5, the V gene TRBV6-1; 7 nucleotides align to TRBD1. Germline V CDR1 and CDR2: MNHNS, SASEGT. CDR3 length: 15 residues. Unmatched junction bases numbered 4, after V lost 1 base and J lost 4 bases. The CDR3 DNA reads as TGTGCCAGCAGTGAAGTGACAGGGAGAAATCAGCCCCAGCATTTT. Amino acids: CASSEVTGRNQPQHF.

On this clone: An end of the junction differs from the germline gene, which may be a read error. The gene calls are TRBV6-1 and TRBJ2-6; D is unclear. The CDR3 contains 13 residues. CDR1 MNHNS and CDR2 SASEGT come from the germline V gene. The CDR3 loop is CASRNSGSNVLTF. In nucleotides, the CDR3 is TGTGCCAGCAGGAACTCTGGGTCCAACGTCCTGACTTTC.

This clone is a singleton in its sample. The rearrangement joins TRBV11-1 to TRBJ2-1, with 10 bases matching TRBD2. This CDR3 has 15 amino acids. Germline lookup yields CDR1 SGHAT and CDR2 FQDESV (reference sequence). J lost 4 bases, V lost 5 bases, and 5 bases had no gene match. CDR3 sequence (DNA): TGTGCCAGCAGCCCGGGACTAGCGAATTACAATGAGCAGTTCTTC. It specifies CASSPGLANYNEQFF. Full variable domain (outside the CDR3, taken from reference TRBV11-1 and TRBJ2-1): EAEVAQSPRYKITEKSQAVAFWCDPISGHATLYWYRQILGQGPELLVQFQDESVVDDSQLPKDRFSAERLKGVDSTLKIQPAELGDSAMYLCASSPGLANYNEQFFGPGTRLTVL.

This chain uses TRBV30 with TRBJ1-2, with 8 positions matching TRBD1. The CDR3 spans 13 residues. The V and J ends lost 3 bases and 6 bases, in that order; junction bases with no gene match: 6. Germline V gene sequence: CDR1 GTSNPN, CDR2 SVGIG (reference sequence). The CDR3, as DNA: TGTGCCTGGAGCAATACAGGGGGAAATGGCTACACCTTC. Protein sequence: CAWSNTGGNGYTF.

Remarks on this clone: A much larger clone differs by one base, so this may be a read error. Lacking the conserved final phenylalanine or tryptophan, this CDR3 likely reflects a read error. The chain combines TRBV5-8 with TRBJ2-1; possibly TRBD1 or TRBD2 for D (5 bases each). This CDR3 has 10 residues. V shed 5 bases and J shed 13 bases, with 10 bases lying between them. Germline CDR1 SGHTS, CDR2 YDEGEE. CDR3 DNA: TGTGCCAGCAGGGGACGCCAACAGTTCCTC. Translated: CASRGRQQFL.

A few counts support this clone. This rearrangement joins TRBV12-3 or TRBV12-4 to TRBJ2-7; possible D gene TRBD2, 6 bases. V gave up 3 bases and J gave up 0 bases, with 9 bases separating them. The length of the CDR3 is 14 residues. Here the CDR3 reads CASSFFGGSYEQYF. The CDR3 DNA reads TGTGCCAGCAGTTTTTTCGGGGGCTCCTACGAGCAGTACTTC.

The chain recombines TRBV5-4 with TRBJ1-2; TRBD1 is a possible D gene (5 bases). Germline CDR1 SGHNT, CDR2 YYREEE (reference sequence). With 0 bases removed from V and 7 bases from J, the gap between germline ends came to 13 bases. The CDR3 loop spans 14 amino acids. The CDR3 bases are TGTGCCAGCAGCTTGGCCGCCAGGGTGGGTGGCTACACCTTC. It translates to CASSLAARVGGYTF.

The chain combines TRBV7-9 with TRBJ2-7; the D call may be TRBD1 or TRBD2 (5 bases each). CDR1 is SEHNR and CDR2 is FQNEAQ in the germline V gene (reference sequence). The CDR3 covers 14 residues. Trimming took 5 bases from V and 3 from J, leaving 14 bases between them. CDR3 loop: CASSRPPGHYEQYF. For the CDR3, the DNA is TGTGCCAGCAGCCGACCTCCGGGGCACTACGAGCAGTACTTC.

As concerns this clone: The junction and the germline gene differ at one end; a read error may be behind it. The V call is TRBV9, the J call TRBJ2-2, with TRBD1 matching over 7 bases. The germline V gene encodes CDR1 SGDLS and CDR2 YYNGEE. CDR3 size: 16 residues. CDR3 DNA: TGTGCCAGCACCGTAACCGGGACAGCCAACACCGGGGAGCTGTTTTTT. This sequence encodes CASTVTGTANTGELFF.

This clone was seen more than once but under ten times. The chain links TRBV27 to TRBJ2-7; maybe TRBD1 (5 bases). Germline V gene sequence: CDR1 MNHEY, CDR2 SMNVEV (reference sequence). The CDR3 extends over 15 amino acids. Trimming left V 3 bases short and J 0 bases short, with 12 bases between. CDR3 loop: CASSFGHLSSYEQYF. CDR3 coding DNA: TGTGCCAGCAGTTTTGGACATTTGAGCTCCTACGAGCAGTACTTC.

This clone has just a few counts. Here the CDR3 omits its conserved ending phenylalanine or tryptophan, so a read error is the likely source. The V gene is TRBV6-1, the J gene TRBJ2-5; 8 bases fit TRBD2. The CDR3 covers 16 residues. Germline V gene data show CDR1 as MNHNS and CDR2 as SASEGT. After removal of 2 bases from V and 6 bases from J, the junction contained 11 bases not matched to a gene. CDR3 nucleotides: TGTGCCAGCAGTGAAAGAGCGAGCGGGGGTGGGAAGACCCAGTACTCC. This encodes CASSERASGGGKTQYS.